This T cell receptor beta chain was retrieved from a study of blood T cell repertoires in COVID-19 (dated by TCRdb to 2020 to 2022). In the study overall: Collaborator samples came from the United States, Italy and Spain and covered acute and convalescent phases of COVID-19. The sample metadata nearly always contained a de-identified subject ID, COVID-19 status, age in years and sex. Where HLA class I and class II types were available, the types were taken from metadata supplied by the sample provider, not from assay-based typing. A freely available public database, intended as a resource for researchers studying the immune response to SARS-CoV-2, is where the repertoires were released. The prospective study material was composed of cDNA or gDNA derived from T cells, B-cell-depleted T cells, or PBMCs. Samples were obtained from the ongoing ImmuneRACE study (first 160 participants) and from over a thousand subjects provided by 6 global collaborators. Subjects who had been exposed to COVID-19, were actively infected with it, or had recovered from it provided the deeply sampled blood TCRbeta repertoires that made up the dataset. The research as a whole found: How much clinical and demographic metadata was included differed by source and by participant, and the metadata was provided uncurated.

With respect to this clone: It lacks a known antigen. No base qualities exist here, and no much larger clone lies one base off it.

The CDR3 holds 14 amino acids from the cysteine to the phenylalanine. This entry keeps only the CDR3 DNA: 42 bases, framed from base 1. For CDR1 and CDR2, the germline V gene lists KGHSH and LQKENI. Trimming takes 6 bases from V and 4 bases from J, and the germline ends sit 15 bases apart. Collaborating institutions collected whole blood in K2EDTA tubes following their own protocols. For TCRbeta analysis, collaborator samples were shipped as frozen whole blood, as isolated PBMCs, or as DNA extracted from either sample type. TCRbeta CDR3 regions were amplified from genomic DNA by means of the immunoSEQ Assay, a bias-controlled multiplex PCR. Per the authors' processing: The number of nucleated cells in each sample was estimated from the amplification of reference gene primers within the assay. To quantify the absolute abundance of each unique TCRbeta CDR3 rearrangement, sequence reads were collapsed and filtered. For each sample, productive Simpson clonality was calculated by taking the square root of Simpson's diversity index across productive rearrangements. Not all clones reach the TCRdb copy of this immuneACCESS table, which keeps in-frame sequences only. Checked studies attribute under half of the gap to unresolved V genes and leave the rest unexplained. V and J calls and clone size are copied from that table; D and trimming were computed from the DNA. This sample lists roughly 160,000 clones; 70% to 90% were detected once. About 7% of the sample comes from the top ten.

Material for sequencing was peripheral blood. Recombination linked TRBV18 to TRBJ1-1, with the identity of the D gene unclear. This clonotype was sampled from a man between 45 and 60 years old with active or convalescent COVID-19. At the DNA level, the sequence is TGTGCCAGCTCGCCCTCCAACACGGGCACTGAAGCTTTCTTT. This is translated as CASSPSNTGTEAFF.